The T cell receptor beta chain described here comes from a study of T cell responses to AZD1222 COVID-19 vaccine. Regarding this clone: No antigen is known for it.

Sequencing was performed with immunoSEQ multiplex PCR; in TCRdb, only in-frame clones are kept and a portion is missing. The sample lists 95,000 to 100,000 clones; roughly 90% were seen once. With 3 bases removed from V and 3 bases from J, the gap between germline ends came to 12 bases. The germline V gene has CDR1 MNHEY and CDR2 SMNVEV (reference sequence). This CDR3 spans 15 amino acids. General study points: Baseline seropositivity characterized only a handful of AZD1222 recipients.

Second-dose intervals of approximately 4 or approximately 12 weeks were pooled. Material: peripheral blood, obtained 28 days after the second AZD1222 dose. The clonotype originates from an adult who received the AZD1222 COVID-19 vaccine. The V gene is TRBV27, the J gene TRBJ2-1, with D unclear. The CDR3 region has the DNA TGTGCCAGCAGTTTGACACAGAACCTCTACAATGAGCAGTTCTTC. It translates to CASSLTQNLYNEQFF.